This note documents a single TCR beta chain sequence. This CDR3 is built from 12 residues. V was clipped by 0 bases and J by 4 bases, with 6 bases between them. CDR1 and CDR2 from the germline V gene are GTSNPN and SVGIG (reference sequence). In the authors' methods: Estimation of nucleated cell counts was performed using reference gene primer amplification. Sequenced by immunoSEQ multiplex PCR; TCRdb stores in-frame clones only, minus some. Clone size and the V and J calls come from that table; the DNA yielded D and trimming. Altogether 150,000 to 200,000 clones are present, under 95% being singletons, with the ten largest covering 15% to 20%. The data originate from a study of blood T cell repertoires in COVID-19. Study-wide background: Acute-phase and convalescent COVID-19 samples originated in the United States, Italy and Spain. T cells, B-cell-depleted T cells, or PBMCs provided the cDNA or gDNA that served as material.

V is TRBV30 and J is TRBJ1-2, with no clear D. Source material: peripheral blood. This receptor was taken from a man aged 55 to 69 with active or convalescent COVID-19. The CDR3 protein is CAWSVRSYGYTF. The CDR3, as DNA: TGTGCCTGGAGTGTACGGAGCTATGGCTACACCTTC.